The source of this T cell receptor (beta chain) is a study of cytomegalovirus exposure and HLA in healthy donors. After removal of 4 bases from V and 9 bases from J, the junction contained 15 bases not matched to a gene. The CDR3 is 15 amino acids. CDR1 and CDR2 from the germline V gene are SQVTM and ANQGSEA. With 60 Vbeta and 13 Jbeta primers, the PCR was carried out. Some clones are missing from TCRdb's copy, which holds only in-frame ones; the method was immunoSEQ multiplex PCR. The table has some 100,000 clones, 76% seen once. Sequencing was performed on PBMCs. This chain links TRBV29-1 with TRBJ1-1; 9 nucleotides match TRBD1. The sequence came from a woman aged 40 to 50 in good health and CMV-seropositive. CDR3 nucleotide sequence: TGCAGCGTTGGGGTTGCGGGGACAGGGCTCCTTAAAGCTTTCTTT. Translated, it gives CSVGVAGTGLLKAFF.